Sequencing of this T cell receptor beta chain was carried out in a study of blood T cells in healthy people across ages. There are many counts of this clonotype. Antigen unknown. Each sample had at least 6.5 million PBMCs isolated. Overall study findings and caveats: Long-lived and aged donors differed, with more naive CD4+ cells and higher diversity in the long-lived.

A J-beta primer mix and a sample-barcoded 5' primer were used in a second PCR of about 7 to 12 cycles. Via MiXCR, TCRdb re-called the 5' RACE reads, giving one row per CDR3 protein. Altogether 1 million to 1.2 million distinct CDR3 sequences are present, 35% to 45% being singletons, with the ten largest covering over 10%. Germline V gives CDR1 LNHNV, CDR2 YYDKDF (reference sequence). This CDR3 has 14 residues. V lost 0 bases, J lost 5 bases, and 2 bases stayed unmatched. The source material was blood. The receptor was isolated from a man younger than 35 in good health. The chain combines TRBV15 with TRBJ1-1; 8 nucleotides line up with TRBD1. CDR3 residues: CATSRDRGRTEAFF. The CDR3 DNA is TGTGCCACCAGCAGAGACAGGGGGCGGACTGAAGCTTTCTTT.